This T cell receptor (beta chain) was profiled in a study of cytomegalovirus exposure and HLA in healthy donors. Study-wide results and limits: Most TCR sequences proved rare, with some public TCRs found in many donors.

It was with 60 Vbeta and 13 Jbeta primers that the PCR ran. This table comes from immunoSEQ multiplex PCR, and its TCRdb copy is limited to in-frame clones, with some not included. The table shows 150,000 to 200,000 clones, with roughly 78% occurring only once. This clone appeared a few times. Its target is unknown. The germline gives CDR1 MNHNS, CDR2 SASEGT. V gave up 3 bases and J gave up 2 bases; unmatched junction bases: 6. The CDR3 loop spans 17 amino acids. This chain connects TRBV6-1 to TRBJ1-5, with 11 bases fitting TRBD1. This sequence originates from a woman between 25 and 40 years old in good health and CMV-seropositive. Sequences were obtained from PBMCs. The chain's CDR3 is CASSEDRGLRGNQPQHF. In nucleotides, the CDR3 is TGTGCCAGCAGTGAGGACAGGGGGCTTCGAGGCAATCAGCCCCAGCATTTT.